The clone carrying this TCR beta chain appeared a few times. These data are taken from a study of shared clonotypes between healthy human individuals. The assay was immunoSEQ multiplex PCR, and TCRdb's table has in-frame clones only and misses some. The repertoire holds around 2.5 million clones, with 93% as singletons. Germline CDR1 is MDHEN and CDR2 is SYDVKM. The CDR3 has 13 residues. The V and J ends lost 5 bases and 5 bases respectively, with 10 bases between them. Donors were healthy HIV-negative adults without recent acute infections or vaccinations. This clonotype was obtained from a man aged 18 to 35 in good health. Some clones in this sample may be carry-over from other donors' samples. Source material: naive CD4+ T cells from PBMCs. Regarding subset: CD45RA+ positively selected. The genes are TRBV28 and TRBJ1-5, with D tentatively TRBD1 (6 bases). CDR3: CASSETGDQPQHF. DNA for the CDR3: TGTGCCAGCAGTGAGACAGGAGATCAGCCCCAGCATTTT.